The rows below give T cell receptor beta chains drawn from one sample of a study of CD8+ T cells in alopecia areata. Clones were read by immunoSEQ multiplex PCR, and TCRdb kept only the in-frame ones, dropping some. The table shows approximately 210,000 clones, with roughly three fifths occurring only once. This material consisted of CD4+ T cells sorted from blood, taken between weeks 43 and 45, from a patient treated with tofacitinib. Receptors originate from a human donor with alopecia areata. Both conserved end residues are part of each CDR3. The order of the fields is J gene, V gene, clone size, D gene, CDR3 protein, CDR3 DNA. D genes are given only for firm matches. Clone size appears in some rows only: once, few, many, or a class for an expanded clone.

J gene: TRBJ1-1; V gene: TRBV19; clone size: NA; D gene: NA; CDR3 protein: CASSTPDLVAEAFF; CDR3 DNA: TGTGCCAGTAGTACCCCCGACCTAGTGGCTGAAGCTTTCTTT
J gene: TRBJ1-6; V gene: TRBV11-1; clone size: once; D gene: NA; CDR3 protein: CASSSVNGSPLHF; CDR3 DNA: TGTGCCAGCAGCTCGGTCAATGGTTCACCCCTCCACTTT
J gene: TRBJ2-6; V gene: TRBV5-1; clone size: many; D gene: TRBD1; CDR3 protein: CATTPQGQGPGANVLTF; CDR3 DNA: TGCGCCACCACTCCCCAGGGACAGGGGCCTGGGGCCAACGTCCTGACTTTC
J gene: TRBJ2-3; V gene: TRBV15; clone size: NA; D gene: NA; CDR3 protein: CATSAYGVTTDTQYF; CDR3 DNA: TGTGCCACCAGCGCATATGGGGTAACCACAGATACGCAGTATTTT
J gene: TRBJ2-3; V gene: TRBV30; clone size: NA; D gene: NA; CDR3 protein: CAWSRDRGTDTQYF; CDR3 DNA: TGTGCCTGGAGTCGTGATCGAGGCACAGATACGCAGTATTTT
J gene: TRBJ2-1; V gene: TRBV4-3; clone size: NA; D gene: TRBD2; CDR3 protein: CASSQDAGRRAYNEQFF; CDR3 DNA: TGCGCCAGCAGCCAAGACGCCGGGAGGAGAGCCTACAATGAGCAGTTCTTC
J gene: TRBJ2-1; V gene: TRBV29-1; clone size: NA; D gene: TRBD2; CDR3 protein: CSTSWLAGGPSYNEQFF; CDR3 DNA: TGCAGCACTTCATGGCTAGCGGGGGGGCCATCCTACAATGAGCAGTTCTTC
J gene: TRBJ1-3; V gene: TRBV5-6; clone size: NA; D gene: NA; CDR3 protein: CASSIDSSGNTIYF; CDR3 DNA: TGTGCCAGCAGCATCGACAGCTCTGGAAACACCATATATTTT
J gene: TRBJ1-2; V gene: TRBV29-1; clone size: NA; D gene: TRBD1; CDR3 protein: CSVGDRNLNYGYTF; CDR3 DNA: TGCAGCGTTGGGGACAGGAACCTTAACTATGGCTACACCTTC
J gene: TRBJ1-5; V gene: TRBV30; clone size: NA; D gene: NA; CDR3 protein: CAWAGGTNQPQHF; CDR3 DNA: TGTGCCTGGGCGGGGGGGACTAATCAGCCCCAGCATTTT
J gene: TRBJ1-2; V gene: TRBV6-5; clone size: NA; D gene: TRBD1; CDR3 protein: CASRPGTGRGYTF; CDR3 DNA: TGTGCCAGCAGACCGGGGACAGGGAGAGGCTACACCTTC
J gene: TRBJ2-7; V gene: TRBV9; clone size: NA; D gene: TRBD1; CDR3 protein: CASRSGQVDEQYF; CDR3 DNA: TGTGCCAGCAGGTCGGGACAGGTTGACGAGCAGTACTTC
J gene: TRBJ1-1; V gene: TRBV30; clone size: few; D gene: NA; CDR3 protein: CAWSVLGEAFF; CDR3 DNA: TGTGCCTGGAGTGTACTCGGTGAGGCTTTCTTT
J gene: TRBJ2-2; V gene: TRBV29-1; clone size: NA; D gene: NA; CDR3 protein: CSAPVGGGNTGELFF; CDR3 DNA: TGCAGCGCCCCAGTGGGGGGCGGGAACACCGGGGAGCTGTTTTTT
J gene: TRBJ2-4; V gene: TRBV29-1; clone size: few; D gene: NA; CDR3 protein: CSVGLRTKNIQYF; CDR3 DNA: TGCAGCGTCGGACTAAGAACCAAAAACATTCAGTACTTC
J gene: TRBJ1-1; V gene: TRBV29-1; clone size: NA; D gene: NA; CDR3 protein: CSAQSVSLGTEAFF; CDR3 DNA: TGCAGCGCCCAATCGGTCTCCCTTGGGACTGAAGCTTTCTTT
J gene: TRBJ1-5; V gene: TRBV29-1; clone size: NA; D gene: TRBD1; CDR3 protein: CSVGGQGGQPQHF; CDR3 DNA: TGCAGCGTTGGGGGACAGGGGGGTCAGCCCCAGCATTTT
J gene: TRBJ2-7; V gene: TRBV29-1; clone size: NA; D gene: NA; CDR3 protein: CSVVGTGTYEQYF; CDR3 DNA: TGCAGCGTTGTAGGGACGGGAACCTACGAGCAGTACTTC
J gene: TRBJ2-1; V gene: TRBV30; clone size: NA; D gene: NA; CDR3 protein: CAWSHKNEQFF; CDR3 DNA: TGTGCCTGGAGTCATAAAAATGAGCAGTTCTTC
J gene: TRBJ2-2; V gene: TRBV7-2; clone size: NA; D gene: TRBD2; CDR3 protein: CASSLVAGGPGELFF; CDR3 DNA: TGTGCCAGCAGCTTAGTAGCGGGGGGCCCCGGGGAGCTGTTTTTT
J gene: TRBJ1-1; V gene: TRBV29-1; clone size: NA; D gene: NA; CDR3 protein: CSVEMEKAFF; CDR3 DNA: TGCAGCGTTGAGATGGAAAAGGCTTTCTTT
J gene: TRBJ1-2; V gene: TRBV2; clone size: NA; D gene: TRBD1; CDR3 protein: CASSEWVDRERGYTF; CDR3 DNA: TGTGCCAGCAGTGAATGGGTGGACAGGGAAAGAGGCTACACCTTC
J gene: TRBJ1-1; V gene: TRBV29-1; clone size: few; D gene: NA; CDR3 protein: CSVEVQNMNTEAFF; CDR3 DNA: TGCAGCGTTGAAGTACAGAACATGAACACTGAAGCTTTCTTT
J gene: TRBJ1-1; V gene: TRBV2; clone size: NA; D gene: TRBD1; CDR3 protein: CASSSDRGPNTEAFF; CDR3 DNA: TGTGCCAGCAGTTCGGACAGGGGCCCGAACACTGAAGCTTTCTTT
J gene: TRBJ1-5; V gene: TRBV19; clone size: NA; D gene: NA; CDR3 protein: CASSIDSGNQPQHF; CDR3 DNA: TGTGCCAGTAGTATTGACAGCGGCAATCAGCCCCAGCATTTT
J gene: TRBJ2-3; V gene: TRBV30; clone size: once; D gene: TRBD2; CDR3 protein: CAWSPAGGRNTQYF; CDR3 DNA: TGTGCCTGGTCCCCAGCGGGGGGTCGAAATACGCAGTATTTT
J gene: TRBJ1-2; V gene: TRBV29-1; clone size: few; D gene: NA; CDR3 protein: CSVEDRRDYGYTF; CDR3 DNA: TGCAGCGTTGAAGACAGAAGGGACTACGGCTACACCTTC
J gene: TRBJ2-1; V gene: TRBV9; clone size: NA; D gene: TRBD2; CDR3 protein: CASSVAPGGLFF; CDR3 DNA: TGTGCCAGCAGCGTAGCTCCGGGGGGGTTGTTCTTC
J gene: TRBJ2-1; V gene: TRBV6-4; clone size: many; D gene: NA; CDR3 protein: CASSDRDNNEQFF; CDR3 DNA: TGTGCCAGCAGTGACCGGGACAACAATGAGCAGTTCTTC
J gene: TRBJ1-3; V gene: TRBV9; clone size: once; D gene: NA; CDR3 protein: CASSVGQGGNTIYF; CDR3 DNA: TGTGCCAGCAGCGTAGGCCAGGGCGGAAACACCATATATTTT
J gene: TRBJ2-1; V gene: TRBV7-3; clone size: NA; D gene: TRBD2; CDR3 protein: CASSLEGTSGGYNEQFF; CDR3 DNA: TGTGCCAGCAGCTTAGAGGGGACTAGCGGGGGTTACAATGAGCAGTTCTTC